This T cell receptor beta chain was recorded in a study of CD8 T cells in Susac syndrome (dated by TCRdb to the late 2010s). Study-wide context: Among the Susac syndrome patients who were sequenced, clinically active disease was present in roughly six and clinical remission was observed in eight. At the time of blood withdrawal, Susac syndrome patients were either therapy-naive, taking corticosteroids (with some also receiving IVIg), or on IVIg alone. Whether CD8+ T cell activation and differentiation in Susac syndrome was antigen driven was tested using repertoire sequencing.

This clonotype was detected only once. This receptor's antigen is unknown. No base qualities exist here, and no much larger clone lies one base off it. One read alone makes for weak evidence. Trimming at the junction amounts to 7 bases on V and 4 bases on J, and the germline ends lie 11 bases apart. The CDR3 spans 13 residues, from the cysteine through the phenylalanine. The DNA shown is the 39-base CDR3, in frame from base 1. Peripheral blood CD8+ and CD4+ T cells from healthy donors, Susac syndrome patients and multiple sclerosis patients were profiled using high-throughput TCR beta sequencing. Recently defined diagnostic criteria for definite or probable disease were met by the Susac syndrome patients. Bulk CD8+ and CD4+ T cells were purified by magnetic negative isolation, while CD8+ TEMRA cells were enriched using FACS. Blood was drawn into EDTA tubes, processed within 24 hours, and PBMCs were isolated by density gradient centrifugation. PBMCs intended for TCR sequencing were cryopreserved in liquid nitrogen and thawed later in a water bath at 37 degrees C. A purity of at least 90% was achieved for sorted or isolated CD4+, CD8+ and CD8+ TEMRA cells.

RNA was extracted using the RNeasy kit, and 0.5 to 1 microgram was reverse transcribed with random hexamers. The immunoSEQ multiplex PCR assay, covering 54 Vbeta and 13 Jbeta segments, was used to amplify TCR beta CDR3 regions. PCR amplification bias was corrected using a synthetic template baseline for primer optimization and computational correction. Per the original workflow: Reads were assigned to V, D and J genes according to IMGT and analyzed in immunoSEQ Analyzer, with only productive sequences retained. To calculate clonality, Shannon entropy was normalized by log2 of the number of productive unique sequences and then subtracted from one. For each patient and control, public and private clones were evaluated within the 100 most prevalent clones. Clones were defined as Susac-specific if absent from the healthy and MS cohorts, from more than 900 published viral clones and from other ImmuneACCESS disease sequences. In-frame beta chains were kept once TCRdb had trimmed the public reads at Q25 with fastp and called clones with MiXCR. Rows with one shared CDR3 protein collapse into an entry with the most common genes and DNA. TCRdb's processing, not the authors', yielded these V and J calls. A total of under 200,000 distinct CDR3 sequences appear in this sample, 91% of them only once. The ten largest clonotypes hold over 0.075% of the sample.

Beyond this particular receptor, the publication reports: In patients with Susac syndrome, the CD4+ T cell repertoire showed no detectable clonal expansion. The study acknowledged that relatively few individuals were included in the TCR sequencing and HLA analysis.

The rearranged segments are TRBV12-3 or TRBV12-4 and TRBJ1-5; confidence is insufficient to name the D gene. Sequenced sample: CD4+ T cells from PBMCs. This TCR was recovered from a human donor with Susac syndrome. The DNA sequence is given as TGTGCCAGCACCCGGACGGAAAATCAGCCCCAGCATTTT. The encoded protein is CASTRTENQPQHF.